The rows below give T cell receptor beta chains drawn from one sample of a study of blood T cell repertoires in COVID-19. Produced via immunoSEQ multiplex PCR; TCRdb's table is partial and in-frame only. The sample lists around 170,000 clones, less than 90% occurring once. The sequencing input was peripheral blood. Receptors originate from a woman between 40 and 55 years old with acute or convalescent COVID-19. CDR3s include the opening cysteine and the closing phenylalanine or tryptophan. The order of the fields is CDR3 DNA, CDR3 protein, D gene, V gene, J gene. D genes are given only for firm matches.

cdr3_nt: TGTGCCAGCAAGAGCGGGACCGCCTGGTCCTATGGCTACACCTTC
cdr3_aa: CASKSGTAWSYGYTF
d_call: NA
v_call: TRBV28
j_call: TRBJ1-2

cdr3_nt: TGTGCCAGCAGTGGGACAGGGGTAAGAAGCTACGAGCAGTACTTC
cdr3_aa: CASSGTGVRSYEQYF
d_call: TRBD1
v_call: TRBV28
j_call: TRBJ2-7

cdr3_nt: TGTGCCAGCACCGGCGGGTGGTCAACTAATGAAAAACTGTTTTTT
cdr3_aa: CASTGGWSTNEKLFF
d_call: NA
v_call: TRBV6-5
j_call: TRBJ1-4

cdr3_nt: TGTGCCAGCGGGAGTCGTAGCACCGGGGAGCTGTTTTTT
cdr3_aa: CASGSRSTGELFF
d_call: NA
v_call: TRBV28
j_call: TRBJ2-2

cdr3_nt: TGTGCCAGCAGCTTGGGGACAGGGTCACCCCTCCACTTT
cdr3_aa: CASSLGTGSPLHF
d_call: TRBD1
v_call: TRBV7-2
j_call: TRBJ1-6

cdr3_nt: TGTGCCAGCAGGAAGACAGGGGGCAGCTATGGCTACACCTTC
cdr3_aa: CASRKTGGSYGYTF
d_call: TRBD1
v_call: TRBV2
j_call: TRBJ1-2

cdr3_nt: TGTGCCAGCAGCGTCATTGGGAGGACTAATTTTGCTGGGGAGCTGTTTTTT
cdr3_aa: CASSVIGRTNFAGELFF
d_call: NA
v_call: TRBV4-2
j_call: TRBJ2-2

cdr3_nt: TGTGCCAGCAGCCCCCGCGGGAGTAGCGGGAGATCCTACGAGCAGTACTTC
cdr3_aa: CASSPRGSSGRSYEQYF
d_call: TRBD2
v_call: TRBV3-1/TRBV3-2
j_call: TRBJ2-7

cdr3_nt: TGCAGCGTTCAAGGGGTGGGGGCCGAACAGCCCCAGCATTTT
cdr3_aa: CSVQGVGAEQPQHF
d_call: NA
v_call: TRBV29-1
j_call: TRBJ1-5

cdr3_nt: TGTGCCAGTAGTAAGATCCCCCAAGCGGATGAGCAGTTCTTC
cdr3_aa: CASSKIPQADEQFF
d_call: NA
v_call: TRBV19
j_call: TRBJ2-1

cdr3_nt: TGCGCCAGCAGCCATCTCCTTGTCCGGAGGGCCACTGAGCAGTTCTTC
cdr3_aa: CASSHLLVRRATEQFF
d_call: NA
v_call: TRBV4-1
j_call: TRBJ2-1

cdr3_nt: TGTGCCAGCAGCCACCGGGACAGGGTTCAGGACATTCAGTACTTC
cdr3_aa: CASSHRDRVQDIQYF
d_call: TRBD1
v_call: TRBV7-9
j_call: TRBJ2-4

cdr3_nt: TGTGCCAGCAGTTTATCGGTAACCTACGAGCAGTACTTC
cdr3_aa: CASSLSVTYEQYF
d_call: NA
v_call: TRBV12-3/TRBV12-4
j_call: TRBJ2-7

cdr3_nt: TGTGCCAGCAGCTTGGGGGGACAGGACCAAAGGGCCCAGTACTTC
cdr3_aa: CASSLGGQDQRAQYF
d_call: TRBD1
v_call: TRBV5-4
j_call: TRBJ2-5